The present T cell receptor (beta chain) was sequenced within a study of CD8+CD57+ T cells in acquired aplastic anemia. General observations from the study: Common to patients and controls were roughly 30 CD8+ CDR3 sequences. Significance was not reached for CD8+ Simpson's diversity between patients and controls.

As to this clonotype: Its target is not known.

Template material for TCR beta VDJ and CDR3 profiling consisted of genomic DNA. TCRdb used MiXCR to reprocess the reads, holding one entry per CDR3 protein. The table has around 200,000 distinct CDR3 sequences, around 63% seen once. The sequence was obtained from a human donor in good health. Sample: sorted CD4+, CD8+, or CD8+CD57+ T cells (not recorded which) from PBMCs.

CDR3 sequence: CASSQWAGRLDYGYTF. The CDR3 DNA sequence: TGTGCCAGTAGTCAGTGGGCCGGGCGGCTTGACTATGGCTACACCTTC. This chain connects TRBV19 to TRBJ1-2, with unresolved D. Trimming cost V 5 bases and J 3 bases, with 19 bases left between them. The CDR3 totals 16 residues. Germline CDR1 and CDR2: LNHDA and SQIVND (reference sequence). Together with reference TRBV19 and TRBJ1-2, the CDR3 gives the full variable domain: DGGITQSPKYLFRKEGQNVTLSCEQNLNHDAMYWYRQDPGQGLRLIYYSQIVNDFQKGDIAEGYSVSREKKESFPLTVTSAQKNPTAFYLCASSQWAGRLDYGYTFGSGTRLTVV.